Listed below are T cell receptor beta chains from one sample, sequenced in a study of blood T cell repertoires in COVID-19. The protocol was immunoSEQ multiplex PCR, while the TCRdb copy is restricted to in-frame clones and leaves out a portion. The sample holds under 35,000 clones; around 89% are singletons and the top ten take approximately 5%. Source material: peripheral blood. The receptors were sampled from a human donor in a cohort sampled during active COVID-19. Both conserved end residues are part of each CDR3. D genes are given only for firm matches. Part of the rows lack a size; the others show once, few, many or a class for expanded clones.

D gene	V gene	J gene	clone size	CDR3 DNA	CDR3 protein
-	TRBV29-1	TRBJ1-2	-	TGCAGCGTTGGGGAGACGGTCAACTATGGCTACACCTTC	CSVGETVNYGYTF
TRBD2	TRBV12-3/TRBV12-4	TRBJ2-1	few	TGTGCCATCCAATGGGGGGGTCACAATGAGCAGTTCTTC	CAIQWGGHNEQFF
-	TRBV10-3	TRBJ1-1	-	TGTGCCATCAGTCAGGGCCAAGGGAACACTGAAGCTTTCTTT	CAISQGQGNTEAFF
-	TRBV6-6	TRBJ2-1	-	TGTGCCAGCAGTTACGGTGTCAGGGAGCAGTTCTTC	CASSYGVREQFF
TRBD1	TRBV19	TRBJ1-2	-	TGTGCCAGCCAGGGACAGACTGGCTACACCTTC	CASQGQTGYTF
-	TRBV19	TRBJ1-6	-	TGTGCCAGTAGTACAGGGGCAGGGGTTTCACCCCTCCACTTT	CASSTGAGVSPLHF
TRBD2	TRBV30	TRBJ2-7	-	TGTGCCTGGAGTGTACGGACTAGCGGGAGCTACGAGCAGTACTTC	CAWSVRTSGSYEQYF
-	TRBV6-4	TRBJ1-1	-	TGTGCCAGCAGTGAGTTCAGGGGTGCCGCTGAAGCTTTCTTT	CASSEFRGAAEAFF
-	TRBV16	TRBJ1-6	-	TGTGCCAGCAGTCCGGGGGATTCACCCCTCCACTTT	CASSPGDSPLHF
TRBD1	TRBV4-1	TRBJ2-1	once	TGCGCCAGCAGCCAATCCGGGACAGGGGGGTGGAATGAGCAGTTCTTC	CASSQSGTGGWNEQFF
-	TRBV5-4	TRBJ2-3	medium-sized	TGTGCCAGCAGCCCTGACAAGGATACGCAGTATTTT	CASSPDKDTQYF
-	TRBV30	TRBJ2-5	-	TGTGCCTGGAGTGTAGGACAGGAGACCCAGTACTTC	CAWSVGQETQYF
TRBD2	TRBV6-5	TRBJ2-1	-	TGTGCCAGCAGTTACAAGCTAGCGGGGGGGGGTGAGCAGTTCTTC	CASSYKLAGGGEQFF
-	TRBV5-8	TRBJ2-7	-	TGTGCCAGCAGCTATCCCGTGAGCTTC	CASSYPVSF
-	TRBV6-5	TRBJ1-1	-	TGTGCCAGCACTCGAACGTGGAGCCTGAACACTGAAGCTTTCTTT	CASTRTWSLNTEAFF
TRBD1	TRBV4-3	TRBJ2-5	-	TGCGCCAGCAGCCAGGGACAGGGGGGGGAGACCCAGTACTTC	CASSQGQGGETQYF
TRBD1	TRBV5-5	TRBJ2-7	-	TGTGCCAGCAGCTTGGGGACAGGCCATTTCTCCTACGAGCAGTACTTC	CASSLGTGHFSYEQYF
TRBD1	TRBV4-1	TRBJ1-2	once	TGCGCCAGCAGCCAATCCAAGGACAGGCATCGGGGCTACACCTTC	CASSQSKDRHRGYTF
-	TRBV11-2	TRBJ2-1	-	TGTGCCAGCAGCCCGCGGGATGAGCAGTTCTTC	CASSPRDEQFF
-	TRBV10-3	TRBJ2-7	-	TGTGCCATCAGTGACGGCAGGGGATGGGAGCAGTACTTC	CAISDGRGWEQYF
-	TRBV5-1	TRBJ1-6	few	TGCGCCAGCAGCCCGGGAGGGACGGAAAATTCACCCCTCCACTTT	CASSPGGTENSPLHF
TRBD1	TRBV4-1	TRBJ1-6	-	TGCGCCAGCAGACAGATGACAGGGAGCTCCTATAATTCACCCCTCCACTTT	CASRQMTGSSYNSPLHF
-	TRBV4-1	TRBJ2-5	-	TGCGCCAGCAGCCCGAGAGTGGTGGAAGAGACCCAGTACTTC	CASSPRVVEETQYF
-	TRBV21-1	TRBJ1-1	-	TGTGCCAGCAGCAAATGTGGGGCTCTCAACACTGAAGCTTTCTTT	CASSKCGALNTEAFF
TRBD1	TRBV5-1	TRBJ2-1	-	TGCGCCAGCAGCTTGGCTCGGCAGGGGGCCGATGAGCAGTTCTTC	CASSLARQGADEQFF
-	TRBV2	TRBJ2-7	-	TGTGCCAGCAGGGGCCCGAGCGGGTACGAGCAGTACTTC	CASRGPSGYEQYF